This is a list of T cell receptor beta chains from one sample in a study of T cell responses to AZD1222 COVID-19 vaccine. Using immunoSEQ multiplex PCR, the repertoire was profiled, and TCRdb retains in-frame clones only, with some absent. The sample has about 150,000 clones; approximately 90% are singletons. This sample comprised peripheral blood, obtained 28 days after the second AZD1222 dose. The receptors stem from an adult who received the AZD1222 COVID-19 vaccine. CDR3s include the opening cysteine and the closing phenylalanine or tryptophan. A D gene is named only where the DNA matches it firmly. The size of a clone is reported for some rows only, either as once, few or many, or as a class for expanded clones.

TRBD1 | TRBJ1-4 | . | TRBV7-2 | CASSPRTGVDEKLFF | TGTGCCAGCAGCCCCCGGACAGGGGTAGATGAAAAACTGTTTTTT
TRBD2 | TRBJ2-7 | once | TRBV3-1/TRBV3-2 | CASSQEGLGGSYEQYF | TGTGCCAGCAGCCAAGAAGGTCTCGGCGGGAGCTACGAGCAGTACTTC
. | TRBJ1-1 | . | TRBV18 | CASSPPRRPMNTEAFF | TGTGCCAGCTCACCACCCCGCAGGCCCATGAACACTGAAGCTTTCTTT
. | TRBJ1-1 | . | TRBV20-1 | CSASDGLGAFF | TGCAGTGCTAGCGACGGGTTAGGAGCTTTCTTT
. | TRBJ1-5 | . | TRBV29-1 | CSVRVDSNQPQHF | TGCAGCGTCAGGGTGGATAGCAATCAGCCCCAGCATTTT
. | TRBJ2-7 | . | TRBV21-1 | CASSPGGRGTSYEQYF | TGTGCCAGCAGCCCTGGGGGCAGGGGCACGTCTTACGAGCAGTACTTC
. | TRBJ2-3 | . | TRBV9 | CASSVDTTDTQYF | TGTGCCAGCAGCGTGGATACCACAGATACGCAGTATTTT
TRBD1 | TRBJ2-6 | . | TRBV27 | CASRGMGQGLGANVLTF | TGTGCCAGCCGAGGGATGGGACAGGGCCTCGGGGCCAACGTCCTGACTTTC
TRBD1 | TRBJ2-3 | . | TRBV2 | CASSGTGELNTQYF | TGTGCCAGCTCAGGGACAGGGGAATTGAATACGCAGTATTTT
. | TRBJ2-3 | . | TRBV6-2/TRBV6-3 | CASSYTRTLYLVRDTQYF | TGTGCCAGCAGTTATACTCGGACTCTCTATCTTGTTAGAGATACGCAGTATTTT
. | TRBJ2-2 | once | TRBV28 | CASSGSFRVGETGELFF | TGTGCCAGCAGCGGCAGTTTCAGGGTGGGAGAGACCGGGGAGCTGTTTTTT
TRBD1 | TRBJ2-3 | . | TRBV25-1 | CASSEFTGTGVDTDTQYF | TGTGCCAGCAGTGAATTCACCGGGACAGGGGTCGACACAGATACGCAGTATTTT
. | TRBJ1-2 | . | TRBV19 | CASSISAFANYGYTF | TGTGCCAGTAGTATAAGCGCGTTCGCAAACTATGGCTACACCTTC
. | TRBJ1-1 | . | TRBV12-3/TRBV12-4 | CASSLGPGSPAFF | TGTGCCAGCTCCCTCGGACCGGGGTCACCAGCTTTCTTT
TRBD2 | TRBJ2-3 | . | TRBV6-2/TRBV6-3 | CASSSLSRGDTDTQYF | TGTGCCAGCAGCTCTCTCTCGCGGGGGGATACAGATACGCAGTATTTT
. | TRBJ1-1 | once | TRBV20-1 | CSAFLVKAFF | TGCAGTGCCTTCCTGGTGAAAGCTTTCTTT
. | TRBJ1-1 | . | TRBV4-1 | CASSQGQTNTEAFF | TGCGCCAGCAGCCAAGGTCAGACGAACACTGAAGCTTTCTTT
. | TRBJ2-5 | . | TRBV11-2 | CASSSSEWGVQETQYF | TGTGCCAGCAGCTCTTCTGAATGGGGGGTACAAGAGACCCAGTACTTC
. | TRBJ2-7 | . | TRBV28 | CASRSGLSYEQYF | TGTGCCAGCAGAAGCGGGCTCTCCTACGAGCAGTACTTC
. | TRBJ1-1 | . | TRBV18 | CASSPSGMNTEAFF | TGTGCCAGCTCACCTTCAGGGATGAACACTGAAGCTTTCTTT
. | TRBJ2-4 | few | TRBV4-3 | CASSQDRGRGQYF | TGCGCCAGCAGCCAAGATCGAGGGAGGGGGCAGTACTTC
. | TRBJ2-2 | . | TRBV2 | CASSISAGTTGELFF | TGTGCCAGCAGTATCTCCGCAGGTACTACCGGGGAGCTGTTTTTT
TRBD1 | TRBJ1-1 | . | TRBV5-1 | CASSPRQGPSTEAFF | TGCGCCAGCAGCCCAAGACAGGGCCCTAGCACTGAAGCTTTCTTT
. | TRBJ1-2 | . | TRBV7-9 | CASSLAVANYGYTF | TGTGCCAGCAGCTTAGCAGTAGCTAACTATGGCTACACCTTC
. | TRBJ1-1 | . | TRBV6-5 | CASPRPYNTEAFF | TGTGCCAGCCCCAGGCCTTATAACACTGAAGCTTTCTTT
TRBD2 | TRBJ2-2 | . | TRBV6-5 | CASSRLAGQGELFF | TGTGCCAGCAGCAGACTAGCGGGACAGGGGGAGCTGTTTTTT
TRBD2 | TRBJ2-3 | . | TRBV19 | CASKDSGNTDTQYF | TGTGCCAGTAAAGATAGCGGGAACACAGATACGCAGTATTTT
TRBD1 | TRBJ1-1 | . | TRBV9 | CASSSGQGNPAFF | TGTGCCAGCAGCTCTGGACAGGGTAACCCTGCTTTCTTT